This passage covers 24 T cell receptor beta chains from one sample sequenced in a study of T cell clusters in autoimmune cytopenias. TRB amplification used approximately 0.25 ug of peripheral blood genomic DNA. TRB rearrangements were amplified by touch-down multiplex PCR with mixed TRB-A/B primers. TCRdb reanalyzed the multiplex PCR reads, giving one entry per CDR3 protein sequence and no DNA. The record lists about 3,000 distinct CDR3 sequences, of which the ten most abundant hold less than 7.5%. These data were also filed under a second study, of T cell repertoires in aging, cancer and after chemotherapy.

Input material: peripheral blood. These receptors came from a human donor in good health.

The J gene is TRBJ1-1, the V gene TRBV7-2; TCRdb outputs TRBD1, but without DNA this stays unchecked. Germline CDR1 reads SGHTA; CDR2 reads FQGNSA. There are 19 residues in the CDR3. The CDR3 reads CASSLPKGSGIGMNTEAFF.

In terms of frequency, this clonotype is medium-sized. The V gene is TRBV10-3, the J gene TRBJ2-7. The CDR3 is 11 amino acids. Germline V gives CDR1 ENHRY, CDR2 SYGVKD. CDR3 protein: CASERDYEQYF.

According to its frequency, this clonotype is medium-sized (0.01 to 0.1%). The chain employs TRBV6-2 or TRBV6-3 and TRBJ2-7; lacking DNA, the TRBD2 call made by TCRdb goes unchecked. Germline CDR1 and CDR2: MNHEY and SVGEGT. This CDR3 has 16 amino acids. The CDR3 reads CASSYSSSGSFYEQYF.

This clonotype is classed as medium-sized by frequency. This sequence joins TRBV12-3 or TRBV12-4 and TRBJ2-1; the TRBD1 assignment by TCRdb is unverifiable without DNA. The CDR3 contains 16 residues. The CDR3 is CASRPGQGASYNEQFF.

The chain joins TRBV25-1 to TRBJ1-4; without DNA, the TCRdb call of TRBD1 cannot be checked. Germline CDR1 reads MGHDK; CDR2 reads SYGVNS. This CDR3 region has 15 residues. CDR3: CASSDPGSTNEKLFF.

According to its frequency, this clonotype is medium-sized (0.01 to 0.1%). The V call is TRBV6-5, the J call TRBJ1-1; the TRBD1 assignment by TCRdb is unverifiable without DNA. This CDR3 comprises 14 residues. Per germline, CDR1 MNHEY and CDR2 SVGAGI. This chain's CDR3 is CASRPSRGLTEAFF.

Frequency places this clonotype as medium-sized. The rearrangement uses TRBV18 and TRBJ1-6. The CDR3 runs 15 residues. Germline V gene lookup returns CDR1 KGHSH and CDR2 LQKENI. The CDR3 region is CASSPGEVLRSPLHF.

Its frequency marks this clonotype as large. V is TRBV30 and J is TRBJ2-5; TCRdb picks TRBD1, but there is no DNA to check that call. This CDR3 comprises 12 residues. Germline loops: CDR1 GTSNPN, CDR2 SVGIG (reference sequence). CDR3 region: CAWTGIQETQYF.

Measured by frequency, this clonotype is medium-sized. CDR3 in amino acids: CASTYGGWRSNQPQHF. The V gene is TRBV19, the J gene TRBJ1-5; TCRdb's assignment of TRBD1 cannot be checked, as there is no DNA. CDR3 length: 16 residues. Looked up from germline, CDR1 is LNHDA and CDR2 is SQIVND (reference sequence).

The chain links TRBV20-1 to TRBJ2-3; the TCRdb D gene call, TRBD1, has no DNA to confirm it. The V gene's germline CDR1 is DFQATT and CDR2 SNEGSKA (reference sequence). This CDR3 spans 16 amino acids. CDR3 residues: CSASDPGTASTDTQYF.

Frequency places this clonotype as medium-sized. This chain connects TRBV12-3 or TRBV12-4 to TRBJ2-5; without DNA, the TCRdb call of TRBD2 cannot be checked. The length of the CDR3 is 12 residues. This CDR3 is CASTAGRETQYF.

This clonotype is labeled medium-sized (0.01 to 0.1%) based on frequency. CDR3 loop: CASSLVGRSSSGANVLTF. The chain recombines TRBV5-6 with TRBJ2-6. This CDR3 contains 18 residues. Germline lookup yields CDR1 SGHDT and CDR2 YYEEEE.

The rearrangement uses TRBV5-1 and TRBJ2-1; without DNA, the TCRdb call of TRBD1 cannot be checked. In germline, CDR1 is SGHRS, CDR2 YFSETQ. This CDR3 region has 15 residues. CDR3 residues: CASNSEGRPGNEQFF.

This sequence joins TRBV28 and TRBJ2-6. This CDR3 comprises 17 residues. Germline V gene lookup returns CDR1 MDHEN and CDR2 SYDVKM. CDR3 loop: CASSLFALSSGANVLTF.

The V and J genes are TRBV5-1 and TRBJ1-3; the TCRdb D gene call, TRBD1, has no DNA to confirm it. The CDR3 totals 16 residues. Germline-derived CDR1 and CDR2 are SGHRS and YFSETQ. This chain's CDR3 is CASSRVQGVSGNTIYF.

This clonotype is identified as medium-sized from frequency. The chain's CDR3 is CASSYGGTETQYF. The chain joins TRBV6-6 to TRBJ2-5. CDR3 length: 13 amino acids. Per germline, CDR1 MNHNY and CDR2 SVGAGI (reference sequence).

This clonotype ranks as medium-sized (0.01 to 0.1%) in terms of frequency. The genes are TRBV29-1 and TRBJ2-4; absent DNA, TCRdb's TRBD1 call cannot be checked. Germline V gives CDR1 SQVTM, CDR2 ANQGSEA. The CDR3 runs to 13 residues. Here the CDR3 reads CSGGDRKKNIQYF.

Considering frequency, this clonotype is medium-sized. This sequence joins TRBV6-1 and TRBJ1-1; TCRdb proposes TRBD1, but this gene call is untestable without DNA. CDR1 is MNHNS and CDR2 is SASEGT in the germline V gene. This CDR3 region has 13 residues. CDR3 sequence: CASSQGMNTEAFF.

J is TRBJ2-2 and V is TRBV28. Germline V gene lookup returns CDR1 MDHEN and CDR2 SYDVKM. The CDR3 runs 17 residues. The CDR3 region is CASSLGSLYSNTGELFF.

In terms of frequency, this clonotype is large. The chain's CDR3 is CAWSVTGDNSPLHF. V and J are TRBV30 and TRBJ1-6; TCRdb picks TRBD1, but there is no DNA to check that call. The CDR3 spans 14 residues. Germline CDR1 and CDR2: GTSNPN and SVGIG (reference sequence).

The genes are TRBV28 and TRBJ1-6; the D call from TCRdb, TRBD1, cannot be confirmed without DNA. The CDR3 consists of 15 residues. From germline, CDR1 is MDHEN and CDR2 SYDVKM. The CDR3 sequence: CASRLQGTNNSPLHF. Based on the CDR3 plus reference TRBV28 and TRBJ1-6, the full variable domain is DVKVTQSSRYLVKRTGEKVFLECVQDMDHENMFWYRQDPGLGLRLIYFSYDVKMKEKGDIPEGYSVSREKKERFSLILESASTNQTSMYLCASRLQGTNNSPLHFGNGTRLTVT.

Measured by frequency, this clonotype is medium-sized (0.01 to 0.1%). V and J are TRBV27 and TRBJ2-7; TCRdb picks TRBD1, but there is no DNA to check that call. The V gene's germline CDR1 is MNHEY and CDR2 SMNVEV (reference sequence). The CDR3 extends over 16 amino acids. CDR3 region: CASSPGAGRSSYEQYF.

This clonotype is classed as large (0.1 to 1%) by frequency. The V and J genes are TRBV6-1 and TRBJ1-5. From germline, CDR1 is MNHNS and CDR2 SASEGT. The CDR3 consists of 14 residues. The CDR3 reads CASSEVVEPQPQHF.

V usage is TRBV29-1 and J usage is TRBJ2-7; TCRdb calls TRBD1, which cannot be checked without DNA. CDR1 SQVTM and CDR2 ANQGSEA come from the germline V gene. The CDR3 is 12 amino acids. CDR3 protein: CSWTGDSYEQYF.